Sequencing of this TCR beta chain was carried out in a study of cytomegalovirus exposure and HLA in healthy donors. Study-wide results and limits: Presence/absence analyses rested on an assumption that sequencing depth was roughly uniform across donors. The study put under 200 TCR beta chains on its list as cytomegalovirus-associated. Using a false discovery rate of 0.05, a later analysis showed that approximately 17,000 TCR beta sequences were associated with HLA alleles.

As concerns this clone: The target antigen is unknown.

Germline V gene lookup returns CDR1 LGHNA and CDR2 YNFKEQ. V was clipped by 2 bases and J by 3 bases, with 20 bases between them. The CDR3 runs to 17 residues. 60 Vbeta and 13 Jbeta primers were used in PCR. Authors' data handling: A later analysis counted around 80 million unique TCR beta chains, around 10 million shared. Clones were sequenced by immunoSEQ multiplex PCR, and TCRdb holds only the in-frame ones, with some missing. V and J calls and clone size are given by that table; D and trimming were obtained from the DNA. The table shows 130,000 to 150,000 clones, with roughly 76% occurring only once.

The sample consisted of PBMCs. The sequence was obtained from a woman under 40 in good health and CMV-seronegative. The genes are TRBV4-2 and TRBJ2-7; TRBD1 might be the D (6 bases). The CDR3 region is CASSQLISQGANYEQYF. As DNA, the CDR3 is TGTGCCAGCAGCCAACTTATCTCACAGGGCGCGAACTACGAGCAGTACTTC.